These T cell receptor beta chains were read from a single sample in a study of tumor-infiltrating lymphocytes in primary liver carcinoma. TCRdb reanalysed the multiplex PCR reads using MiXCR and keeps one entry per CDR3 protein. The data show 150,000 to 200,000 distinct CDR3 sequences, 70% to 90% seen once. The sample taken for sequencing was tumor tissue from primary liver carcinoma. Receptors were obtained from a man in his forties with primary liver carcinoma and hepatitis B virus infection. The CDR3 runs from the conserved cysteine through the conserved F or W. A D gene is named only where the DNA matches it firmly. Size tells how often a clone was seen (once, few, many) or the class of an expanded clone, and some rows leave it out.

J gene: TRBJ2-1; clone size: -; D gene: -; V gene: TRBV29-1; CDR3 DNA: TGTAGCGTCCCTAGTGGGAGTCTTGATCAGTTCTTC; CDR3 protein: CSVPSGSLDQFF
J gene: TRBJ2-2; clone size: -; D gene: TRBD1; V gene: TRBV6-1; CDR3 DNA: TGTGCCAGGAGCGCCCTAATTGGGACAGTTAACACCGGGGAGCTGTTTTTT; CDR3 protein: CARSALIGTVNTGELFF
J gene: TRBJ1-6; clone size: -; D gene: -; V gene: TRBV6-5; CDR3 DNA: TGTGCCAGCAGCTACGTGACGAGCTCCTATAATTCACCCTTCCACTTT; CDR3 protein: CASSYVTSSYNSPFHF
J gene: TRBJ1-6; clone size: -; D gene: -; V gene: TRBV6-1; CDR3 DNA: TGTGCCAGCAACTTAGAGAGAAATTCACCCCTCCACTTT; CDR3 protein: CASNLERNSPLHF
J gene: TRBJ2-5; clone size: -; D gene: -; V gene: TRBV5-1; CDR3 DNA: TGCGCCAGCAGCTTGGGGTTTATTGGAGAGATCCGGTACTTC; CDR3 protein: CASSLGFIGEIRYF
J gene: TRBJ2-5; clone size: -; D gene: -; V gene: TRBV12-3/TRBV12-4; CDR3 DNA: TGTGCCAGCAGTTCCCGGACAGCCCACTCCTACGACCATTACTTC; CDR3 protein: CASSSRTAHSYDHYF
J gene: TRBJ2-7; clone size: -; D gene: -; V gene: TRBV6-2/TRBV6-3; CDR3 DNA: TGTGTCAGCAGACCGGTTGGAGCCTACGAGCAGTACTTC; CDR3 protein: CVSRPVGAYEQYF
J gene: TRBJ1-1; clone size: -; D gene: -; V gene: TRBV11-2; CDR3 DNA: TGTGTCAGCTGCTTAGGCCTGAACACTGATGCTTTCTTT; CDR3 protein: CVSCLGLNTDAFF
J gene: TRBJ2-6; clone size: many; D gene: -; V gene: TRBV5-4; CDR3 DNA: TGTGCCAGCAGCTTGGAGTGGGCAGCCGAGGTCTCTGGGGCCAACGTCCTGACTTTC; CDR3 protein: CASSLEWAAEVSGANVLTF
J gene: TRBJ2-2; clone size: -; D gene: -; V gene: TRBV4-1; CDR3 DNA: TGCGCCAGCAGCCGACTTACAGTCTCCGGGGAGCTGTTTTTT; CDR3 protein: CASSRLTVSGELFF
J gene: TRBJ2-5; clone size: -; D gene: -; V gene: TRBV29-1; CDR3 DNA: TGTAGCATTGAAGCGGACAGTGGGCGAGCAGAGACCCAGTACTTC; CDR3 protein: CSIEADSGRAETQYF
J gene: TRBJ2-7; clone size: -; D gene: -; V gene: TRBV6-5; CDR3 DNA: TGTGCCCGCAGTTACGGGACCATCTCCTACGAGCAGTACTTC; CDR3 protein: CARSYGTISYEQYF
J gene: TRBJ2-7; clone size: -; D gene: -; V gene: TRBV6-1; CDR3 DNA: TGTGGCAGCACTCCTAACAGAGCCCTAAGCTCCTACGAGCAGTACTTC; CDR3 protein: CGSTPNRALSSYEQYF
J gene: TRBJ2-7; clone size: -; D gene: TRBD2; V gene: TRBV5-6; CDR3 DNA: TGTGCCGGCAACGGCGTAGCGGGAGTTTTTGAGCAGTACTTC; CDR3 protein: CAGNGVAGVFEQYF
J gene: TRBJ2-2; clone size: -; D gene: -; V gene: TRBV29-1; CDR3 DNA: TGTAGCATCCTCGGTCCGGGACCCACCTGGGAGCTGTTTTTT; CDR3 protein: CSILGPGPTWELFF
J gene: TRBJ1-2; clone size: -; D gene: TRBD1; V gene: TRBV6-5; CDR3 DNA: TGTGCCAGCAGCCTTCGGGACAGGGGCTACACCTTC; CDR3 protein: CASSLRDRGYTF
J gene: TRBJ1-2; clone size: -; D gene: -; V gene: TRBV4-3; CDR3 DNA: TGCGCCAGCAGCGAGGGCAACTATGGCTACACGTTC; CDR3 protein: CASSEGNYGYTF
J gene: TRBJ1-1; clone size: -; D gene: -; V gene: TRBV6-1; CDR3 DNA: TGTGCATGCCGAAGGGGTAACACTGAAGTTTTCTTT; CDR3 protein: CACRRGNTEVFF
J gene: TRBJ2-2; clone size: -; D gene: -; V gene: TRBV6-1; CDR3 DNA: TGTGCTAACAGTCGGGTTTTCACCGGGGAGCTGTTTTTT; CDR3 protein: CANSRVFTGELFF
J gene: TRBJ2-2; clone size: -; D gene: TRBD1; V gene: TRBV10-3; CDR3 DNA: TGTGCCATCAGTAAGCAACAGGGGGACACCGGGGAGCTGTTTTTT; CDR3 protein: CAISKQQGDTGELFF
J gene: TRBJ2-5; clone size: -; D gene: -; V gene: TRBV12-3/TRBV12-4; CDR3 DNA: TGTGCCAGCACTTTTTCTCCGGGGCTAAAAGAGACCCAGTGCTTC; CDR3 protein: CASTFSPGLKETQCF
J gene: TRBJ2-3; clone size: -; D gene: -; V gene: TRBV18; CDR3 DNA: TGTGCCAGCTTACCCATAGCGTTGGATATGCAGTATTTT; CDR3 protein: CASLPIALDMQYF
J gene: TRBJ1-5; clone size: -; D gene: -; V gene: TRBV29-1; CDR3 DNA: TGCAGCGATGTCGGGCAGATCAATCAGTCCCAGCGTTTT; CDR3 protein: CSDVGQINQSQRF
J gene: TRBJ1-1; clone size: -; D gene: -; V gene: TRBV5-1; CDR3 DNA: TGCGCCATCGTGTCGGGGGACATGAACACTGAAGCTTTCTTT; CDR3 protein: CAIVSGDMNTEAFF
J gene: TRBJ1-1; clone size: -; D gene: TRBD1; V gene: TRBV6-6; CDR3 DNA: TGTGCCAGCAGCACAGGGGGGGCTATTGAGGCTTTCTTT; CDR3 protein: CASSTGGAIEAFF
J gene: TRBJ2-1; clone size: -; D gene: TRBD2; V gene: TRBV6-4; CDR3 DNA: TGTGCCAGCAGTGCGCTAGCGGGCTCCTACGATATGCAGTTCTTC; CDR3 protein: CASSALAGSYDMQFF
J gene: TRBJ2-3; clone size: -; D gene: -; V gene: TRBV29-1; CDR3 DNA: TGCAGCTTCCAGGCAAGTAGCACAGATACGCAGTATTTT; CDR3 protein: CSFQASSTDTQYF